This TCR beta chain was sequenced during a study of OX40 agonist ivuxolimab in advanced cancers. Across the whole study: Ivuxolimab was administered intravenously to patients at 0.01 to 10 mg/kg every 2 weeks. People in dose escalation had one of these cancers: hepatocellular carcinoma, melanoma, renal cell or head and neck cancer.

Sequenced by immunoSEQ multiplex PCR; TCRdb stores in-frame clones only, minus some. The sample has 60,000 or so clones; 80% to 95% are singletons. V dropped 5 bases and J dropped 0; count of bases not matched to a gene: 11. The V gene's germline CDR1 is MNHEY and CDR2 SMNVEV (reference sequence). This CDR3 comprises 19 residues. The clonotype originates from an adult with an advanced solid tumor such as melanoma, head and neck, liver or kidney cancer. Sequencing was performed on CD4+ or CD8+ T cells sorted from blood, taken in a trial of the OX40 agonist ivuxolimab. This chain joins TRBV27 and TRBJ2-3; TRBD2 matches at 13 bases. The CDR3 bases are TGTGCCAGCAGTCTTCGGGGACTAGCGGGGTATCATAGCACAGATACGCAGTATTTT. Encoded protein: CASSLRGLAGYHSTDTQYF.